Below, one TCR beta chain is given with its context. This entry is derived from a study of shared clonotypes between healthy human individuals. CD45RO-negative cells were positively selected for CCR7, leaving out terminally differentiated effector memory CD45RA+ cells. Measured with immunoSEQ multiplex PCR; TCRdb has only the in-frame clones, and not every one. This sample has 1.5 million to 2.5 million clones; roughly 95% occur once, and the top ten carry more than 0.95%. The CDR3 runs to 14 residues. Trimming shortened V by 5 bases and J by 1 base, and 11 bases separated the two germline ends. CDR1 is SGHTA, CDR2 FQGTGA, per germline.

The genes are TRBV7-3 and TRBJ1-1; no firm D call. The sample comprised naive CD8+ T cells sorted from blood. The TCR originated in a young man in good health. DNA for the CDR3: TGTGCCAGCAGCACCCATCCCGGGAACACTGAAGCTTTCTTT. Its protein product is CASSTHPGNTEAFF.